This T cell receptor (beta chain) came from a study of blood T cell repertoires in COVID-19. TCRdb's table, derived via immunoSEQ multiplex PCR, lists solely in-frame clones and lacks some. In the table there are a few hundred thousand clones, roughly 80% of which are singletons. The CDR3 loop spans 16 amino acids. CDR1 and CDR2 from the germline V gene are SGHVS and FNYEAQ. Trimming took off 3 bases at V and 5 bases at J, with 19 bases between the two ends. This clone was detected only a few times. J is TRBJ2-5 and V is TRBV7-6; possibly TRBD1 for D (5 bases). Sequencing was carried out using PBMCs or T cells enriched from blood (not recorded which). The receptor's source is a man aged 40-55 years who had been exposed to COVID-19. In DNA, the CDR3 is TGTGCCAGCAGCTTCGATCCAGGGCGCGCGTCCGAGACCCAGTACTTC. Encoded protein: CASSFDPGRASETQYF.